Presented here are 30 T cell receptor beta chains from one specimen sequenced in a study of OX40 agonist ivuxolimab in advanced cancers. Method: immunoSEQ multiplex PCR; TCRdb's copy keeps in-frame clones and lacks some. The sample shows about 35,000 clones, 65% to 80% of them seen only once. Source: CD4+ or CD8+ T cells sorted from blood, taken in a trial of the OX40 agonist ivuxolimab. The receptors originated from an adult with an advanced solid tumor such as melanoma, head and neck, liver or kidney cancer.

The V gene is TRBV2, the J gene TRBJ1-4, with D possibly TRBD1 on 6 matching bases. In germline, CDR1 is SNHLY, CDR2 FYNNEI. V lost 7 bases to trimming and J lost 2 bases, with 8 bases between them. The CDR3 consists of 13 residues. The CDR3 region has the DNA TGTGCCAGCATCACAGGGACTAATGAAAAACTGTTTTTT. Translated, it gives CASITGTNEKLFF.

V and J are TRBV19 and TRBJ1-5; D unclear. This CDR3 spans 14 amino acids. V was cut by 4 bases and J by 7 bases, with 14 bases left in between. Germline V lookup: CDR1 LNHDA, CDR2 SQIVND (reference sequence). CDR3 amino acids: CASSTQASGQPQHF. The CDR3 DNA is TGTGCCAGTAGTACGCAGGCTAGCGGGCAGCCCCAGCATTTT.

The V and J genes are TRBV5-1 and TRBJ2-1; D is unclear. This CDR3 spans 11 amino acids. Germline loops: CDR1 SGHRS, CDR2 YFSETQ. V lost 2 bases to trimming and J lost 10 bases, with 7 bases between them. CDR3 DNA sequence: TGCGCCAGCAGCTTCGGAGTGGAGCAGTTCTTC. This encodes CASSFGVEQFF.

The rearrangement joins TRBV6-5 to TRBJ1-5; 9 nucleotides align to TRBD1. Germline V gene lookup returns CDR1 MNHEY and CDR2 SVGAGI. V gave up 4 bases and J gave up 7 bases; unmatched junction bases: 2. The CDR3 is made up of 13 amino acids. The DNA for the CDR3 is TGTGCCAGCAGTTTGACAGGGGGGCAGCCCCAGCATTTT. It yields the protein CASSLTGGQPQHF.

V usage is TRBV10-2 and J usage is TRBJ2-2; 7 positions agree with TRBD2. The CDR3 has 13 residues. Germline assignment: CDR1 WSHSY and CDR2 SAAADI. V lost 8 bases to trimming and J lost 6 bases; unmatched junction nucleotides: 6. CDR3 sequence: CASSGREAGELFF. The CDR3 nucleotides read TGCGCCAGCTCGGGGAGGGAGGCCGGGGAGCTGTTTTTT.

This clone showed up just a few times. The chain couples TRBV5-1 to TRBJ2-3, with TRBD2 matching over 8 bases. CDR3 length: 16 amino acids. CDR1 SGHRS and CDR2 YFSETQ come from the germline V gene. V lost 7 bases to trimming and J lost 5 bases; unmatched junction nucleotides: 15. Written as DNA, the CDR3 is TGCGCCAGCCGACTCCGGGGGGGCCAAGGTTTAGATACGCAGTATTTT. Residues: CASRLRGGQGLDTQYF.

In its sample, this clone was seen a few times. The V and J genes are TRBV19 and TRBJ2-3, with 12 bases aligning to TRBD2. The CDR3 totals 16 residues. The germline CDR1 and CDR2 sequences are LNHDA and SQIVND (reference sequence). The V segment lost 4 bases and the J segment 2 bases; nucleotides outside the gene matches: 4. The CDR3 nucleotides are TGTGCCAGTAGTACCTGGACTAGCGGGGACACAGATACGCAGTATTTT. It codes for CASSTWTSGDTDTQYF.

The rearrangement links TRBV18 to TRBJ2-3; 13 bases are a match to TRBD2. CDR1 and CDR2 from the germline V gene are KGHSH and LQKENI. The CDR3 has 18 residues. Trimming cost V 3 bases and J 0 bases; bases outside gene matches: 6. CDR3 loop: CASSPRLAGGLSTDTQYF. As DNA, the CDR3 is TGTGCCAGCTCACCGCGACTAGCGGGGGGATTGAGCACAGATACGCAGTATTTT. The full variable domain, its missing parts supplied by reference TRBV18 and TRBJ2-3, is NAGVMQNPRHLVRRRGQEARLRCSPMKGHSHVYWYRQLPEEGLKFMVYLQKENIIDESGMPKERFSAEFPKEGPSILRIQQVVRGDSAAYFCASSPRLAGGLSTDTQYFGPGTRLTVL.

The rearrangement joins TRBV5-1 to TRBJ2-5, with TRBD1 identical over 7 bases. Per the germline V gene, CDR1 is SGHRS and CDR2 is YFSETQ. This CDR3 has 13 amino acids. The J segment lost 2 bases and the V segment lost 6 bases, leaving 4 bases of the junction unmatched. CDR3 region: CASTAQGQETQYF. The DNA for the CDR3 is TGCGCCAGCACCGCACAGGGGCAAGAGACCCAGTACTTC.

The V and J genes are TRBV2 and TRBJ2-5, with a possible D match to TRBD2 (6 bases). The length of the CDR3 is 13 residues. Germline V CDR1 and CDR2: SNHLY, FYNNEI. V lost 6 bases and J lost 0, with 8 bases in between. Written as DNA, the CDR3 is TGTGCCAGCAGGGAGGGGAACCAAGAGACCCAGTACTTC. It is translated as CASREGNQETQYF. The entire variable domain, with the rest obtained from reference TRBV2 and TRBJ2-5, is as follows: EPEVTQTPSHQVTQMGQEVILRCVPISNHLYFYWYRQILGQKVEFLVSFYNNEISEKSEIFDDQFSVERPDGSNFTLKIRSTKLEDSAMYFCASREGNQETQYFGPGTRLLVL.

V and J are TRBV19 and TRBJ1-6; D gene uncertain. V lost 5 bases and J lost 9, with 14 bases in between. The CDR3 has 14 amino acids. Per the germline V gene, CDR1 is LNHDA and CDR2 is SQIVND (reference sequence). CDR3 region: CASSRSVEVSPLHF. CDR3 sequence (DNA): TGTGCCAGTAGTCGCTCCGTAGAAGTTTCACCCCTCCACTTT.

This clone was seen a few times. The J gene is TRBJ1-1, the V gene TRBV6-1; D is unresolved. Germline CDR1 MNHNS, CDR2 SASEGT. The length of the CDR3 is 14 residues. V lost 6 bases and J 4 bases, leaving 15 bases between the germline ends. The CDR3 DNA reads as TGTGCCAGCAGGGTCGACATCGAGGTCACTGAAGCTTTCTTT. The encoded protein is CASRVDIEVTEAFF.

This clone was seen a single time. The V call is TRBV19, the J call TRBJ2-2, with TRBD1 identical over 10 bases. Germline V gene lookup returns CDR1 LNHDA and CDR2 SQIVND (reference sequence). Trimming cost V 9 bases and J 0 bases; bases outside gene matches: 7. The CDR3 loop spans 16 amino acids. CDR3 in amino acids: CASGQGGVANTGELFF. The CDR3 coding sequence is TGTGCCAGCGGACAGGGGGGTGTTGCGAACACCGGGGAGCTGTTTTTT.

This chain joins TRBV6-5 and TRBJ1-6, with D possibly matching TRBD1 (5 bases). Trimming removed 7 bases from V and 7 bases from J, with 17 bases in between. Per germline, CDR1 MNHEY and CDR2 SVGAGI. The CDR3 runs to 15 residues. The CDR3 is CASTRSGVVNSPLHF. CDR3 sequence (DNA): TGTGCCAGCACCCGATCGGGGGTTGTAAATTCACCCCTCCACTTT.

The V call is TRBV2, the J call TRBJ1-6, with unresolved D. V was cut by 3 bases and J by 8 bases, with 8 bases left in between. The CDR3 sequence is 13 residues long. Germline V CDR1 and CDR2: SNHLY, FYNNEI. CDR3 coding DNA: TGTGCCAGCAGTGATTCGAGGGATTCACCCCTCCACTTT. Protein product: CASSDSRDSPLHF.

The CDR3 sequence is CASSFRRFGAFF. The CDR3 region has the DNA TGTGCCAGCAGTTTCAGGCGGTTCGGAGCTTTCTTT. This sequence joins TRBV28 and TRBJ1-1; D gene ambiguous. Trimming took off 3 bases at V and 10 bases at J, with 12 bases between the two ends. The CDR3 contains 12 residues. Germline CDR1 is MDHEN and CDR2 is SYDVKM.

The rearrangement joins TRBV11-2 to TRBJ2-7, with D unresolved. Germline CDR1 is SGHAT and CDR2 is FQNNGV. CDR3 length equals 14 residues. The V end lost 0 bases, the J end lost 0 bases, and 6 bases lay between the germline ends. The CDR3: CASSLEPRSYEQYF. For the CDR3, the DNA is TGTGCCAGCAGCTTAGAACCCCGCTCCTACGAGCAGTACTTC.

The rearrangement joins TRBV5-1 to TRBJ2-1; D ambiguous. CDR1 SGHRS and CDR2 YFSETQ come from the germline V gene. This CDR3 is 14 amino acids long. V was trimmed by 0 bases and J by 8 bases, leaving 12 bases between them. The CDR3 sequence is CASSLAGARHEQFF. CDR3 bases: TGCGCCAGCAGCTTGGCCGGCGCACGGCATGAGCAGTTCTTC. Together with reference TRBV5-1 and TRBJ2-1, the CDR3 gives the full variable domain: KAGVTQTPRYLIKTRGQQVTLSCSPISGHRSVSWYQQTPGQGLQFLFEYFSETQRNKGNFPGRFSGRQFSNSRSEMNVSTLELGDSALYLCASSLAGARHEQFFGPGTRLTVL.

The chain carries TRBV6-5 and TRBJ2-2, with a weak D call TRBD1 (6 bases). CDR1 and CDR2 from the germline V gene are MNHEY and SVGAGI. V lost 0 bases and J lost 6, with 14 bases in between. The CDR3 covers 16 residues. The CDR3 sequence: CASSYSQGQRSGELFF. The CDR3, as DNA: TGTGCCAGCAGTTACTCGCAGGGGCAACGATCCGGGGAGCTGTTTTTT.

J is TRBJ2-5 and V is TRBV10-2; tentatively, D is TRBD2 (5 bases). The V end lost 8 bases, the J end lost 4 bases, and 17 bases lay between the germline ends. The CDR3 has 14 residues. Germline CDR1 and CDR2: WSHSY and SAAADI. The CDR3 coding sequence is TGCGCCAGCTCTCTCGGGGTCAAAGGAGAGACCCAGTACTTC. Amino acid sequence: CASSLGVKGETQYF.

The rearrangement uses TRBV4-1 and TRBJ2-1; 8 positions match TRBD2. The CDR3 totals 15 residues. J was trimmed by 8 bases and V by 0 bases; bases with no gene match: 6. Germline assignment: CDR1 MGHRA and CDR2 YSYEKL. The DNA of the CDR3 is TGCGCCAGCAGCCAAGATCTCCAGCGGGGGCATGAGCAGTTCTTC. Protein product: CASSQDLQRGHEQFF.

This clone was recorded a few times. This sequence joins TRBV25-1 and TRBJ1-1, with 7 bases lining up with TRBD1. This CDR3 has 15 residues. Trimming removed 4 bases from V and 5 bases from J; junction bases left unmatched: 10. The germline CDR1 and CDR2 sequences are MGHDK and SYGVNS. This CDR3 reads CASSASGGWLTEAFF. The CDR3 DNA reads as TGTGCCAGCAGTGCCTCAGGGGGGTGGTTAACTGAAGCTTTCTTT.

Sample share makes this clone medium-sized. The CDR3: CASSTRGQGYQPQHF. The CDR3, as DNA: TGTGCCAGCAGCACTAGGGGACAGGGGTATCAGCCCCAGCATTTT. The gene calls are TRBV28 and TRBJ1-5, with 10 bases lining up with TRBD1. Trimming cost V 6 bases and J 5 bases; bases outside gene matches: 7. This CDR3 has 15 amino acids. CDR1 is MDHEN, CDR2 SYDVKM, per germline.

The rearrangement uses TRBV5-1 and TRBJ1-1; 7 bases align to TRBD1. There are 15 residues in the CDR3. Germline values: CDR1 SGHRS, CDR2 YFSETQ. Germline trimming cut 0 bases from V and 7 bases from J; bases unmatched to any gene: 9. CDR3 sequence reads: CASSLDSGGWGEAFF. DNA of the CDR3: TGCGCCAGCAGCTTGGATTCAGGGGGATGGGGTGAAGCTTTCTTT.

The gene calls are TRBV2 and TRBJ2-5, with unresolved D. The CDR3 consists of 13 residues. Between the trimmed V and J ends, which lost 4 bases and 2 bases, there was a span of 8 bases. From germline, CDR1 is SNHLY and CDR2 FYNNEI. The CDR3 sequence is CASSGQAQETQYF. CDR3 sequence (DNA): TGTGCCAGCAGTGGTCAAGCTCAAGAGACCCAGTACTTC.

For the CDR3, the DNA is TGTGCCAGCTACAGCCACAATGAGCAGTTCTTC. Translation: CASYSHNEQFF. V and J are TRBV2 and TRBJ2-1, with D unresolved. Deletions cut 8 bases from V and 5 bases from J, with 7 bases between. The CDR3 sequence is 11 residues long. The germline gives CDR1 SNHLY, CDR2 FYNNEI. Complete variable domain (other parts from reference TRBV2 and TRBJ2-1): EPEVTQTPSHQVTQMGQEVILRCVPISNHLYFYWYRQILGQKVEFLVSFYNNEISEKSEIFDDQFSVERPDGSNFTLKIRSTKLEDSAMYFCASYSHNEQFFGPGTRLTVL.

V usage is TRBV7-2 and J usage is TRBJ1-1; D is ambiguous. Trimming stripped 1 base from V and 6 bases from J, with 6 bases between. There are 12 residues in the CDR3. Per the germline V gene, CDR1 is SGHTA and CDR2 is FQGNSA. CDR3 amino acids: CASSLDVPEAFF. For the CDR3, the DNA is TGTGCCAGCAGCTTAGATGTACCTGAAGCTTTCTTT.

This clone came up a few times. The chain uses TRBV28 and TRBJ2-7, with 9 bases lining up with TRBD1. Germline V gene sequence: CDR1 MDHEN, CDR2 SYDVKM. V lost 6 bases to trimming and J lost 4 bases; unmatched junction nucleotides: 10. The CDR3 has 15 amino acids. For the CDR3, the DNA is TGTGCCAGCAGCTCCTCCACAGGGGGCCTTTACGAGCAGTACTTC. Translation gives CASSSSTGGLYEQYF. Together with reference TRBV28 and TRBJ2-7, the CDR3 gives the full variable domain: DVKVTQSSRYLVKRTGEKVFLECVQDMDHENMFWYRQDPGLGLRLIYFSYDVKMKEKGDIPEGYSVSREKKERFSLILESASTNQTSMYLCASSSSTGGLYEQYFGPGTRLTVT.

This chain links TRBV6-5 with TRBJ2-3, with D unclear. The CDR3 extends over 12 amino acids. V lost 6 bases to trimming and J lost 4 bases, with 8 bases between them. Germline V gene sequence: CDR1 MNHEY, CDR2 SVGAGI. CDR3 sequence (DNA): TGTGCCAGCAGGTCCCAGCCAGATACGCAGTATTTT. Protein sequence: CASRSQPDTQYF.

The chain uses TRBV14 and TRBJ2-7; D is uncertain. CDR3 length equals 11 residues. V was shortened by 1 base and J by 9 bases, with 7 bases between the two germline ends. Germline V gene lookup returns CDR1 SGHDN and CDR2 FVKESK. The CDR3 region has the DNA TGTGCCAGCAGCCAAGGGTCCCTGCAGTACTTC. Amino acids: CASSQGSLQYF.